This entry is about one T cell receptor beta chain. Its cognate antigen is unknown. Clones were sequenced by immunoSEQ multiplex PCR, and TCRdb holds only the in-frame ones, with some missing. The sample includes some 40,000 clones, roughly 90% seen only once; the top ten take around 0.25%. This entry belongs to a study of siplizumab effects on memory and regulatory T cells. Study-level results: Most alloreactive clones went unmapped to unstimulated subsets; only a minor fraction mapped. Roughly 75-96% of proliferating CD4+ or CD8+ clones lacked a naive or memory phenotype that could be assigned.

With 2 bases clipped from V and 5 bases from J, the junction kept 8 bases outside the gene matches. The CDR3 loop spans 15 amino acids. Germline V lookup: CDR1 WNHNN, CDR2 SYGVQD (reference sequence). The chain has TRBV10-1 and TRBJ2-5; 7 positions agree with TRBD1. This TCR derives from a human donor in good health. Sequencing used naive CD4+ T cells sorted from blood. CDR3 sequence: CASSETQTGWETQYF. In nucleotides, the CDR3 is TGCGCCAGCAGTGAGACCCAGACAGGGTGGGAGACCCAGTACTTC.